This TCR beta chain was observed in a study of cytomegalovirus exposure and HLA in healthy donors. It was with 60 Vbeta and 13 Jbeta primers that the PCR ran. Only in-frame clones appear in the TCRdb table, and some are missing; sequencing was by immunoSEQ multiplex PCR. This sample has about 160,000 clones; less than 80% occur once, and the top ten carry approximately 4.5%. Comment on this clone: What it recognizes is unknown.

Study-wide results and limits: The HLA-A and HLA-B alleles of most subjects were reportedly predicted accurately from TCR beta sequences. What was likely a sequencing artifact was a cluster of highly shared sequence variants.

The source material was PBMCs. This receptor was identified in a man between 35 and 55 years old in good health and CMV-seronegative.

The CDR3 loop is CASSPPGQGAITGELFF. DNA for the CDR3: TGTGCCAGCAGCCCTCCGGGACAGGGGGCAATCACCGGGGAGCTGTTTTTT. V is TRBV5-4 and J is TRBJ2-2; 12 positions agree with TRBD1. CDR1 is SGHNT, CDR2 YYREEE, per germline (reference sequence). The CDR3 has 17 residues. The V segment lost 4 bases and the J segment 4 bases; nucleotides outside the gene matches: 8.